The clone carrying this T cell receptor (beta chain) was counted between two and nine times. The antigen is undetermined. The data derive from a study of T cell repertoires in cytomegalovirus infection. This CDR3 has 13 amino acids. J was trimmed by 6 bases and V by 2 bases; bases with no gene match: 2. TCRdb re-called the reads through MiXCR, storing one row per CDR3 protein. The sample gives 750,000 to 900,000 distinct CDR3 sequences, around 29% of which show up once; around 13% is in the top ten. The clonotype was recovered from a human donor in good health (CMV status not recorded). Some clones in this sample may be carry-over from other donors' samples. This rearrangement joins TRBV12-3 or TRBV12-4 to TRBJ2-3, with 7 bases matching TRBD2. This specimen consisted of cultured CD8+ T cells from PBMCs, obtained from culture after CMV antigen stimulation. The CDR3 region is CASSLQTSDTQYF. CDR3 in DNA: TGTGCCAGCAGTTTACAGACTAGCGATACGCAGTATTTT.